This is a list of T cell receptor beta chains from one sample in a study of graft-versus-host responses after intestinal transplantation. Only in-frame clones appear in the TCRdb table, and some are missing; sequencing was by immunoSEQ multiplex PCR. Seen here are nearly 100,000 clones, around nine tenths observed once, and the top ten hold roughly a sixth. Specimen: PBMCs, collected about 440 days after intestinal transplant. The receptors shown here come from a human patient who received an intestinal transplant, so some T cells may come from the graft donor. Both conserved end residues are part of each CDR3. The D gene is left open where the match is weak. Clone sizes are given selectively: once, few, many, or a class where the clone is expanded.

>TRBJ2-3|NA|16|once|TRBV27
CASSPPGAWVADTQYF
TGTGCCAGCAGCCCCCCCGGGGCATGGGTTGCAGATACGCAGTATTTT
>TRBJ1-5|TRBD1|15|NA|TRBV5-1
CASSLTGTGNQPQHF
TGCGCCAGCAGCCTGACCGGGACAGGGAATCAGCCCCAGCATTTT
>TRBJ2-7|NA|13|NA|TRBV25-1
CASSAAGPYEQYF
TGTGCCAGCAGTGCTGCCGGCCCCTACGAGCAGTACTTC
>TRBJ2-7|NA|17|NA|TRBV10-3
CAISEWAGTPLWHEQYF
TGTGCCATCAGTGAGTGGGCCGGGACCCCATTATGGCACGAGCAGTACTTC
>TRBJ1-2|NA|13|NA|TRBV5-4
CASSLDGNYGYTF
TGTGCCAGCAGCTTGGACGGGAACTATGGCTACACCTTC
>TRBJ2-7|NA|15|NA|TRBV11-2
CASSKNRDPPYEQYF
TGTGCCAGCAGCAAAAACCGGGACCCCCCCTACGAGCAGTACTTC
>TRBJ1-2|TRBD1|14|NA|TRBV6-5
CASSTDRASYGYTF
TGTGCCAGCAGTACCGACAGGGCAAGCTATGGCTACACCTTC
>TRBJ2-7|TRBD2|16|NA|TRBV2
CASTDPLAGGPYEQYF
TGTGCCAGCACCGACCCCCTAGCGGGGGGACCCTACGAGCAGTACTTC
>TRBJ2-7|TRBD2|17|NA|TRBV27
CASSRSGWLAGGYEQYF
TGTGCCAGCAGTCGGAGTGGGTGGCTAGCGGGGGGGTACGAGCAGTACTTC
>TRBJ2-1|NA|12|NA|TRBV5-1
CASSRSFYEQFF
TGCGCCAGCAGCCGGAGCTTTTATGAGCAGTTCTTC
>TRBJ1-3|NA|15|NA|TRBV7-9
CASSPIGEKGNTIYF
TGTGCCAGCAGCCCTATTGGGGAGAAGGGAAACACCATATATTTT
>TRBJ2-7|TRBD1|15|NA|TRBV7-9
CASSFVGQGAYEQYF
TGTGCCAGCAGCTTTGTGGGACAGGGGGCTTACGAGCAGTACTTC
>TRBJ2-1|NA|12|NA|TRBV7-9
CASSLGVVEQFF
TGTGCCAGCAGCTTAGGGGTGGTGGAGCAGTTCTTC
>TRBJ2-3|TRBD2|14|NA|TRBV28
CATILAGFVDTQYF
TGTGCCACCATACTAGCGGGGTTTGTAGATACGCAGTATTTT
>TRBJ1-2|TRBD1|15|NA|TRBV6-4
CASSEGTGGVRGYTF
TGTGCCAGCAGTGAAGGGACAGGGGGAGTAAGAGGCTACACCTTC
>TRBJ1-6|NA|16|NA|TRBV4-1
CASSLVPSSYNSPLHF
TGCGCCAGCAGCCTCGTCCCCAGCTCCTATAATTCACCCCTCCACTTT
>TRBJ2-3|NA|16|NA|TRBV7-9
CASSLGQLGNADTQYF
TGTGCCAGCAGCCTAGGACAGCTCGGAAACGCAGATACGCAGTATTTT
>TRBJ1-4|TRBD1|16|NA|TRBV6-5
CASSWGTGGVNEKLFF
TGTGCCAGCAGTTGGGGGACAGGAGGAGTAAATGAAAAACTGTTTTTT
>TRBJ1-6|TRBD1|13|NA|TRBV2
CASERGQGLPLHF
TGTGCCAGCGAGAGGGGACAGGGGTTACCCCTCCACTTT
>TRBJ2-7|TRBD2|16|NA|TRBV6-1
CASSESGGHISIEQYF
TGTGCCAGCAGTGAAAGCGGGGGACACATCAGCATCGAGCAGTACTTC
>TRBJ1-1|NA|14|few|TRBV5-4
CASSLDGRNTEAFF
TGTGCCAGCAGCTTGGACGGAAGGAACACTGAAGCTTTCTTT
>TRBJ2-7|TRBD2|16|NA|TRBV7-2
CASSRLAGGSSYEQYF
TGTGCCAGCAGCCGTCTAGCGGGGGGGAGCTCCTACGAGCAGTACTTC
>TRBJ1-2|TRBD1|16|NA|TRBV5-4
CASSLTGQGNFYGYTF
TGTGCCAGCAGCTTGACGGGACAGGGGAATTTCTATGGCTACACCTTC
>TRBJ2-1|NA|15|NA|TRBV25-1
CASSDARHGGGEQFF
TGTGCCAGCAGTGACGCTAGGCACGGGGGCGGTGAGCAGTTCTTC
>TRBJ1-2|TRBD1|13|NA|TRBV12-5
CASATTGTYGYTF
TGTGCTAGTGCCACGACAGGGACCTATGGCTACACCTTC
>TRBJ2-5|NA|14|NA|TRBV10-3
CAISDGAISETQYF
TGTGCCATCAGTGACGGGGCCATCTCAGAGACCCAGTACTTC
>TRBJ1-1|NA|13|NA|TRBV27
CASRFTENTEAFF
TGTGCCAGCAGGTTCACAGAGAACACTGAAGCTTTCTTT
>TRBJ2-3|NA|14|NA|TRBV10-1
CATSPSASTDTQYF
TGCGCCACGTCTCCGTCAGCGAGCACAGATACGCAGTATTTT
>TRBJ1-3|NA|16|NA|TRBV5-3
CARSLVRAASGNTIYF
TGTGCCAGAAGCTTGGTAAGGGCAGCCTCTGGAAACACCATATATTTT
>TRBJ1-4|TRBD1|15|NA|TRBV4-2
CASSPETGSGEKLFF
TGTGCCAGCAGCCCGGAGACAGGGTCAGGTGAAAAACTGTTTTTT
>TRBJ2-1|NA|13|NA|TRBV4-1
CASSQHTGTKQFF
TGCGCCAGCAGCCAGCACACCGGGACCAAGCAGTTCTTC
>TRBJ1-5|NA|15|NA|TRBV2
CASSGGRGSNQPQHF
TGTGCCAGCAGTGGAGGCAGGGGCAGCAATCAGCCCCAGCATTTT
>TRBJ2-2|TRBD1|15|NA|TRBV11-3
CASSDQGANTGELFF
TGTGCCAGCAGCGATCAGGGGGCGAACACCGGGGAGCTGTTTTTT
>TRBJ1-1|NA|14|NA|TRBV10-3
CAISEVQGDTEAFF
TGTGCCATCAGTGAGGTACAGGGCGACACTGAAGCTTTCTTT
>TRBJ2-4|NA|15|NA|TRBV6-1
CASTTRELGKNIQYF
TGTGCCAGCACCACGAGGGAGCTGGGCAAAAACATTCAGTACTTC
>TRBJ2-3|TRBD2|16|NA|TRBV13
CASSLGAGGITDTQYF
TGTGCCAGCAGCTTAGGTGCGGGGGGGATAACAGATACGCAGTATTTT
>TRBJ1-2|NA|12|NA|TRBV7-5
CARPGQGYGYTF
TGTGCCAGGCCGGGACAGGGCTATGGCTACACCTTC
>TRBJ1-2|NA|15|once|TRBV6-5
CASSYGFGRSYGYTF
TGTGCCAGCAGTTACGGGTTTGGCAGATCCTATGGCTACACCTTC
>TRBJ1-5|NA|14|NA|TRBV12-5
CASGLWGGGQPQHF
TGTGCTAGTGGTTTGTGGGGGGGCGGTCAGCCCCAGCATTTT
>TRBJ2-4|NA|14|NA|TRBV5-1
CASSSSGTENIQYF
TGCGCCAGCAGCTCCTCCGGGACGGAAAACATTCAGTACTTC
>TRBJ1-2|NA|15|NA|TRBV25-1
CASSEGGGINYGYTF
TGTGCCAGCAGTGAGGGTGGAGGGATTAACTATGGCTACACCTTC
>TRBJ1-5|NA|15|NA|TRBV4-2
CASSQEDREDQPQHF
TGTGCCAGCAGCCAGGAGGACAGAGAAGATCAGCCCCAGCATTTT
>TRBJ1-6|NA|14|NA|TRBV5-1
CASSSQGLGSPLHF
TGCGCCAGCAGCTCCCAGGGCCTGGGTTCACCCCTCCACTTT
>TRBJ2-4|NA|15|NA|TRBV6-5
CASRPGGPNKNIQYF
TGTGCCAGCAGACCCGGGGGGCCTAACAAAAACATTCAGTACTTC
>TRBJ2-7|TRBD2|14|NA|TRBV6-1
CASNPSGGPYEQYF
TGTGCCAGCAACCCTAGCGGGGGCCCCTACGAGCAGTACTTC
>TRBJ1-3|NA|14|NA|TRBV7-2
CASSFAYSGNTIYF
TGTGCCAGCAGCTTCGCTTACTCTGGAAACACCATATATTTT
>TRBJ1-1|NA|14|once|TRBV10-3
CAISESDKNTEAFF
TGTGCCATCAGTGAGTCGGACAAGAACACTGAAGCTTTCTTT